What follows are 2 T cell receptor beta chains derived from one specimen sequenced in a study of blood T cell repertoires in COVID-19 (dated by TCRdb to between 2020 and 2021). The protocol used for the library was the immunoSEQ multiplex PCR assay. In TCRdb, the immuneACCESS table is reduced to in-frame sequences with V and J assigned. These tables do not hold every clone; where another copy was compared, an unresolved V gene accounts for under half, and the others remain unexplained. The sample records about 100,000 clones, 84% of which are singletons. The top ten constitute around a quarter of the sample. The specimen was peripheral blood. The source is a man in his 60s with acute or convalescent COVID-19.

Written as DNA, the CDR3 is TGTGCCAGCACCCTTGGGACAGGGGCGGATCAGCCCCAGCATTTT. Protein: CASTLGTGADQPQHF. This chain links TRBV28 with TRBJ1-5; 10 nucleotides agree with TRBD1. Germline loops: CDR1 MDHEN, CDR2 SYDVKM. The CDR3 spans 15 residues. With V trimmed by 7 bases and J by 5 bases, 8 bases remained unmatched.

This clone was detected only a few times. The V and J genes are TRBV28 and TRBJ2-7; 12 bases fit TRBD2. The CDR3 totals 14 residues. V lost 5 bases to trimming and J lost 9 bases; unmatched junction nucleotides: 8. Germline CDR1 is MDHEN and CDR2 is SYDVKM. CDR3: CASSLTSGSFVQYF. The CDR3 DNA reads TGTGCCAGCAGTCTGACTAGCGGGAGTTTTGTGCAGTACTTC.